One sample yielded the 15 T cell receptor beta chains listed below, sequenced in a study of cytomegalovirus exposure and HLA in healthy donors. Primers included in the PCR were 60 Vbeta and 13 Jbeta primers. Assay used: immunoSEQ multiplex PCR; TCRdb lists only in-frame clones, some missing. The repertoire consists of about 140,000 clones, with about three fifths occurring once and the leading ten covering around 1.8%. Sequenced input: PBMCs. The receptors derive from a male donor in good health and CMV-seronegative.

As concerns this clone: This sample also contains other DNA sequences that code for the same CDR3. The chain employs TRBV5-1 and TRBJ2-5; a weak D match, TRBD1 (6 bases). Germline loops: CDR1 SGHRS, CDR2 YFSETQ. The CDR3 sequence is 15 residues long. V was pared by 4 bases and J by 2 bases, with 15 bases between. The CDR3 bases are TGCGCCAGCAGCCTGAGAGGGGACAAACAAGAGACCCAGTACTTC. Its protein product is CASSLRGDKQETQYF.

The chain couples TRBV5-1 to TRBJ1-1, with TRBD1 identical over 11 bases. The CDR3 is 16 residues long. V shed 1 base, J shed 1 base, and the junction held 3 bases outside the gene matches. CDR1 SGHRS and CDR2 YFSETQ come from the germline V gene. This CDR3 is CASSLRTGGANTEAFF. CDR3 nucleotides: TGCGCCAGCAGCTTGAGGACAGGGGGCGCGAACACTGAAGCTTTCTTT.

The chain has TRBV5-4 and TRBJ1-6; no reliable D call. The CDR3 is 15 amino acids. The germline V gene has CDR1 SGHNT and CDR2 YYREEE (reference sequence). Trimming took 1 base from V and 0 from J, leaving 5 bases between them. CDR3 sequence: CASSLWSSYNSPLHF. The CDR3 DNA follows: TGTGCCAGCAGCTTGTGGAGCTCCTATAATTCACCCCTCCACTTT.

The chain recombines TRBV10-1 with TRBJ2-5; 7 bases are a match to TRBD1. V lost 2 bases to trimming and J lost 3 bases; unmatched junction nucleotides: 3. Germline CDR1 is WNHNN and CDR2 is SYGVQD (reference sequence). The CDR3 covers 14 residues. The CDR3, as DNA: TGCGCCAGCAGTGAGACAGGGGACAAAGAGACCCAGTACTTC. Translated: CASSETGDKETQYF.

The rearrangement joins TRBV6-1 to TRBJ1-4; TRBD1 might be the D (5 bases). The CDR3 sequence is 14 residues long. Germline values: CDR1 MNHNS, CDR2 SASEGT. The V gene lost 7 bases and the J gene lost 8 bases, with 17 bases spanning the gap. CDR3 in amino acids: CASTSPETGEKLFF. The CDR3 DNA follows: TGTGCCAGCACCTCCCCAGAAACAGGCGAAAAACTGTTTTTT.

The J gene is TRBJ1-2, the V gene TRBV30; D unresolved. Trimming removed 4 bases at V and 2 bases at J, with 5 bases between. Germline CDR1 is GTSNPN and CDR2 is SVGIG (reference sequence). The CDR3 spans 11 residues. The CDR3 spells CAWNRNYGYTF. The CDR3 DNA reads TGTGCCTGGAATCGGAACTATGGCTACACCTTC.

V gene TRBV29-1 combines with J gene TRBJ1-2, with a possible D match to TRBD1 (5 bases). There are 12 residues in the CDR3. Germline V gives CDR1 SQVTM, CDR2 ANQGSEA. Between the trimmed V and J ends, which lost 7 bases and 4 bases, there was a span of 13 bases. The CDR3 region is CSAADDSYGYTF. As DNA, the CDR3 is TGCAGCGCCGCAGATGACAGCTATGGCTACACCTTC.

The J gene is TRBJ2-1, the V gene TRBV28, with 8 bases aligning to TRBD1. V gave up 3 bases and J gave up 6 bases; unmatched junction bases: 7. CDR1 and CDR2 from the germline V gene are MDHEN and SYDVKM. This CDR3 is 15 amino acids long. The CDR3: CASSLGTGKGNEQFF. DNA for the CDR3: TGTGCCAGCAGTTTGGGGACAGGAAAAGGCAATGAGCAGTTCTTC.

This clone was observed a few times. This chain joins TRBV5-6 and TRBJ1-3, with D possibly matching TRBD1 (6 bases). The CDR3 runs 19 residues. The germline CDR1 and CDR2 sequences are SGHDT and YYEEEE. V dropped 4 bases and J dropped 4 bases, with 27 bases sitting between them. This CDR3 reads CASSTLIRTGSVYGNTIYF. The CDR3 nucleotides read TGTGCCAGCAGCACCTTGATCCGAACAGGGAGCGTCTACGGAAACACCATATATTTT. Based on the CDR3 plus reference TRBV5-6 and TRBJ1-3, the full variable domain is DAGVTQSPTHLIKTRGQQVTLRCSPKSGHDTVSWYQQALGQGPQFIFQYYEEEERQRGNFPDRFSGHQFPNYSSELNVNALLLGDSALYLCASSTLIRTGSVYGNTIYFGEGSWLTVV.

This rearrangement joins TRBV7-3 to TRBJ2-6, with D possibly being TRBD1 (5 bases). Per the germline V gene, CDR1 is SGHTA and CDR2 is FQGTGA. The CDR3 runs to 16 residues. V was shortened by 4 bases and J by 2 bases, with 12 bases between the two germline ends. The CDR3 protein is CASSSPTAAGANVLTF. CDR3 coding DNA: TGTGCCAGCAGCTCTCCGACAGCAGCTGGGGCCAACGTCCTGACTTTC.

This clone was observed once. A read error may produce the germline difference seen at one junction end. The chain recombines TRBV9 with TRBJ2-7; 8 bases align to TRBD2. The CDR3 has 16 amino acids. Germline V CDR1 and CDR2: SGDLS, YYNGEE. The CDR3 loop is CARSARATGGDYEQYF. DNA for the CDR3: TGTGCCCGCAGCGCCCGCGCTACGGGGGGGGATTACGAGCAGTACTTC. Complete variable domain (other parts from reference TRBV9 and TRBJ2-7): DSGVTQTPKHLITATGQRVTLRCSPRSGDLSVYWYQQSLDQGLQFLIQYYNGEERAKGNILERFSAQQFPDLHSELNLSSLELGDSALYFCARSARATGGDYEQYFGPGTRLTVT.

J is TRBJ1-6 and V is TRBV5-4, with TRBD1 identical over 9 bases. J was trimmed by 6 bases and V by 2 bases; bases with no gene match: 12. This CDR3 has 18 residues. Per germline, CDR1 SGHNT and CDR2 YYREEE (reference sequence). CDR3 sequence (DNA): TGTGCCAGCAGCTTCACGGGACAGGGCGGTCGGGGTAATTCACCCCTCCACTTT. This translates into CASSFTGQGGRGNSPLHF.

A few counts support this clone. The chain joins TRBV29-1 to TRBJ2-5; D is ambiguous. The length of the CDR3 is 10 residues. Germline lookup yields CDR1 SQVTM and CDR2 ANQGSEA. V was clipped by 5 bases and J by 4 bases, with 5 bases between them. The CDR3 loop reads CSVSTETQYF. The CDR3 coding sequence is TGCAGCGTTAGCACAGAGACCCAGTACTTC.

The chain is built from TRBV23-1 and TRBJ2-7; a possible D gene is TRBD1 (5 bases). TRBV23-1 is an ORF; its function is uncertain. This CDR3 has 16 residues. With 0 bases removed from V and 4 bases from J, the gap between germline ends came to 16 bases. The CDR3 region is CASSQSLAAGSYEQYF. CDR3 DNA sequence: TGCGCCAGCAGTCAATCACTCGCGGCAGGGTCGTACGAGCAGTACTTC.

The CDR3 loop is CASSEDGGRDYEQYF. CDR3 coding DNA: TGTGCCAGCAGTGAAGATGGAGGGAGAGACTACGAGCAGTACTTC. The genes are TRBV6-1 and TRBJ2-7; TRBD2 is a possible D gene (6 bases). The CDR3 contains 15 residues. Trimming stripped 1 base from V and 3 bases from J, with 13 bases between. Germline-derived CDR1 and CDR2 are MNHNS and SASEGT.